This is a list of T cell receptor beta chains from one sample in a study of blood T cell repertoires in COVID-19. Profiling relied on immunoSEQ multiplex PCR, and the TCRdb table lists in-frame clones only, not all of them. The top ten clones hold roughly 6.4% of a sample with 110,000 to 150,000 clones, 85% of them seen once. The material sequenced was PBMCs or T cells enriched from blood (not recorded which). The receptor set was obtained from a woman aged 40 to 55 who had recovered from COVID-19. CDR3s include the opening cysteine and the closing phenylalanine or tryptophan. D genes are given only for firm matches. The listing skips clone size in some rows; elsewhere it reads once, few, many or a size class.

j_call | d_call | clone_size | v_call | cdr3_aa | cdr3_nt
TRBJ2-2 | - | - | TRBV14 | CASSQGAGADTGELFF | TGTGCCAGCAGCCAAGGGGCAGGGGCTGACACCGGGGAGCTGTTTTTT
TRBJ1-3 | - | once | TRBV19 | CASSSWTPGAGNTIYF | TGTGCCAGTAGTTCCTGGACCCCCGGGGCTGGAAACACCATATATTTT
TRBJ1-1 | TRBD1 | - | TRBV6-5 | CASSLHDRGGTEAFF | TGTGCCAGCAGTCTCCATGACAGGGGAGGCACTGAAGCTTTCTTT
TRBJ2-1 | - | - | TRBV15 | CATSRESGWGYNEQFF | TGTGCCACCAGCAGAGAGAGCGGGTGGGGCTACAATGAGCAGTTCTTC
TRBJ2-6 | - | - | TRBV9 | CASSLQGTGANVLTF | TGTGCCAGCAGCCTCCAGGGTACTGGGGCCAACGTCCTGACTTTC
TRBJ1-1 | - | - | TRBV2 | CASSVRAGAFF | TGTGCCAGCAGCGTCAGGGCCGGAGCTTTCTTT
TRBJ1-3 | - | - | TRBV5-1 | CASSDTGTSGNTIYF | TGCGCCAGCAGCGACACCGGGACAAGTGGAAACACCATATATTTT
TRBJ1-5 | TRBD1 | few | TRBV7-8 | CASSQTGGYQPQHF | TGTGCCAGCAGCCAGACAGGGGGGTATCAGCCCCAGCATTTT
TRBJ1-3 | TRBD1 | - | TRBV4-1 | CASSQESGDRVGNTIYF | TGCGCCAGCAGCCAAGAGAGTGGAGACAGGGTTGGAAACACCATATATTTT
TRBJ2-1 | - | - | TRBV5-5 | CASSLVGWEDEQFF | TGTGCCAGCAGCTTGGTGGGTTGGGAGGATGAGCAGTTCTTC
TRBJ2-3 | - | - | TRBV7-8 | CASSRGTSTDTQYF | TGTGCCAGCAGCCGCGGGACTAGCACAGATACGCAGTATTTT
TRBJ2-5 | - | - | TRBV21-1 | CASSKEGAGAGGQETQYF | TGTGCCAGCAGCAAAGAAGGTGCCGGGGCTGGAGGGCAAGAGACCCAGTACTTC
TRBJ2-2 | - | - | TRBV24-1 | CATSDTHRDTGELFF | TGTGCCACCAGTGATACCCACAGGGACACCGGGGAGCTGTTTTTT
TRBJ1-5 | TRBD1 | - | TRBV7-2 | CASSLGGTGGHQPQHF | TGTGCCAGCAGCTTAGGGGGGACAGGGGGTCATCAGCCCCAGCATTTT
TRBJ2-2 | - | - | TRBV19 | CASSPVPAGNTGELFF | TGTGCCAGTAGTCCCGTCCCGGCGGGGAACACCGGGGAGCTGTTTTTT
TRBJ1-5 | - | - | TRBV27 | CASSHGGRDYSNQPQHF | TGTGCCAGCAGTCATGGGGGGAGGGATTATAGCAATCAGCCCCAGCATTTT
TRBJ1-2 | TRBD1 | - | TRBV2 | CASSVEDRVDYGYTF | TGTGCCAGCAGTGTGGAGGACAGGGTCGACTATGGCTACACCTTC
TRBJ1-3 | - | - | TRBV3-1/TRBV3-2 | CASSQDRAAGNTIYF | TGTGCCAGCAGCCAAGACAGGGCAGCTGGAAACACCATATATTTT
TRBJ1-2 | - | - | TRBV10-2 | CASSDSNRDSGGYTF | TGCGCCAGCAGTGATTCGAACCGGGACTCGGGGGGCTACACCTTC
TRBJ1-2 | - | few | TRBV20-1 | CSASPGAPSYGYTF | TGCAGTGCTAGTCCGGGAGCGCCTAGCTATGGCTACACCTTC
TRBJ1-5 | - | - | TRBV4-1 | CASSQETGFNNQPQHF | TGCGCCAGCAGCCAAGAGACAGGTTTTAACAATCAGCCCCAGCATTTT
TRBJ2-1 | - | - | TRBV5-5 | CASSFVNSNEQFF | TGTGCCAGCAGCTTCGTCAACTCAAATGAGCAGTTCTTC
TRBJ1-1 | TRBD1 | - | TRBV19 | CATIQGARQNTEAFF | TGTGCCACCATCCAGGGGGCTCGGCAGAACACTGAAGCTTTCTTT
TRBJ1-4 | TRBD1 | - | TRBV5-1 | CASSVSGGTNEKLFF | TGCGCCAGCAGCGTCTCAGGGGGAACTAATGAAAAACTGTTTTTT
TRBJ1-1 | - | - | TRBV11-3 | CASSLARGEAFF | TGTGCCAGCAGCTTAGCCAGGGGTGAAGCTTTCTTT
TRBJ2-1 | - | - | TRBV7-9 | CASSLDGLIQFF | TGTGCCAGCAGCTTAGACGGACTAATTCAGTTCTTC
TRBJ1-1 | TRBD1 | few | TRBV11-2 | CASSQDRDAFF | TGTGCCAGCAGTCAGGACAGGGACGCTTTCTTT
TRBJ2-2 | - | - | TRBV15 | CATQVEGRNGELFF | TGTGCCACCCAGGTGGAGGGCCGGAACGGGGAGCTGTTTTTT
TRBJ1-1 | - | - | TRBV6-5 | CASTAAFRSRTEAFF | TGTGCCAGCACCGCTGCTTTTAGGTCGAGGACTGAAGCTTTCTTT
TRBJ2-2 | TRBD1 | - | TRBV7-9 | CASSRQGANTGELFF | TGTGCCAGCAGCCGACAGGGCGCGAACACCGGGGAGCTGTTTTTT
TRBJ1-4 | TRBD1 | - | TRBV9 | CASSVEEDRLKLFF | TGTGCCAGCAGCGTAGAAGAGGACAGGTTAAAACTGTTTTTT
TRBJ2-3 | - | - | TRBV5-6 | CASSLRTDTQYF | TGTGCCAGCAGCTTGCGGACAGATACGCAGTATTTT
TRBJ2-3 | - | few | TRBV11-3 | CASSLGVRETTDTQYF | TGTGCCAGCAGCTTAGGGGTACGGGAGACAACAGATACGCAGTATTTT
TRBJ2-2 | TRBD1 | once | TRBV7-3 | CASSLRSGVRGPLANTGELFF | TGTGCCAGCAGTTTAAGGAGTGGTGTCAGGGGGCCTTTAGCGAACACCGGGGAGCTGTTTTTT
TRBJ1-5 | - | - | TRBV27 | CASSFGRNQPQHF | TGTGCCAGCAGTTTTGGTAGAAATCAGCCCCAGCATTTT
TRBJ2-7 | TRBD2 | - | TRBV11-3 | CASSGRSGGGTHEQYF | TGTGCCAGCAGCGGACGTAGTGGCGGGGGGACCCACGAGCAGTACTTC
TRBJ1-2 | - | - | TRBV5-6 | CASTHWAWEAKGGNHGYTF | TGTGCCAGCACCCACTGGGCTTGGGAAGCGAAAGGGGGTAATCATGGCTACACCTTC
TRBJ1-5 | TRBD1 | - | TRBV30 | CAWRTGDGQPQHF | TGTGCCTGGCGGACAGGGGATGGTCAGCCCCAGCATTTT
TRBJ1-3 | TRBD1 | few | TRBV5-1 | CASRPRPSTGSGNTIYF | TGCGCCAGCCGACCCAGGCCCTCGACAGGGTCAGGAAACACCATATATTTT
TRBJ2-1 | - | - | TRBV18 | CASSPRLNNEQFF | TGTGCCAGCTCACCGCGACTTAACAATGAGCAGTTCTTC
TRBJ1-6 | - | - | TRBV2 | CASSGGPNSPLHF | TGTGCCAGCAGTGGAGGCCCCAACTCACCCCTCCACTTT
TRBJ2-3 | - | - | TRBV9 | CASSVSPNTDTQYF | TGTGCCAGCAGCGTAAGTCCTAACACAGATACGCAGTATTTT
TRBJ1-2 | TRBD1 | many | TRBV29-1 | CSVEDPGQIYGYTF | TGCAGCGTTGAAGACCCGGGACAGATCTATGGCTACACCTTC
TRBJ2-5 | - | - | TRBV5-1 | CASSLERAGQETQYF | TGCGCCAGCAGCTTGGAACGGGCGGGACAAGAGACCCAGTACTTC
TRBJ1-1 | - | - | TRBV2 | CASSVGGPHTEAFF | TGTGCCAGCAGTGTTGGGGGCCCGCACACTGAAGCTTTCTTT
TRBJ2-7 | - | - | TRBV13 | CASSLRTGGRYEQYF | TGTGCCAGCAGCTTACGGACTGGGGGGAGATACGAGCAGTACTTC
TRBJ1-1 | TRBD1 | - | TRBV6-5 | CASSYPGQGAEAFF | TGTGCCAGCAGTTACCCGGGACAGGGCGCTGAAGCTTTCTTT
TRBJ2-1 | TRBD2 | - | TRBV28 | CASSSIQRGARNNEQFF | TGTGCCAGCAGTTCTATCCAGCGGGGGGCCCGAAACAATGAGCAGTTCTTC
TRBJ1-2 | - | - | TRBV6-1 | CASSEGIGQGGGYTF | TGTGCCAGCAGTGAGGGGATCGGGCAGGGCGGAGGCTACACCTTC
TRBJ1-6 | TRBD1 | - | TRBV4-1 | CASSQDPTGANSPLHF | TGCGCCAGCAGCCAAGACCCTACAGGGGCGAATTCACCCCTCCACTTT
TRBJ2-1 | - | - | TRBV2 | CASSATGFLNEQFF | TGTGCCAGCAGCGCTACAGGGTTCCTGAATGAGCAGTTCTTC
TRBJ2-3 | TRBD2 | - | TRBV4-1 | CASSQGPLAGRTDTQYF | TGCGCCAGCAGCCAAGGGCCTCTAGCGGGGCGCACAGATACGCAGTATTTT
TRBJ2-7 | - | - | TRBV4-1 | CASSQRTAYEQYF | TGCGCCAGCAGCCAGAGGACAGCCTACGAGCAGTACTTC
TRBJ2-7 | TRBD2 | - | TRBV2 | CASSAGTSDYYEQYF | TGTGCCAGCAGTGCGGGGACTAGCGACTACTACGAGCAGTACTTC
TRBJ1-1 | - | - | TRBV13 | CASSSSGAAEIQAFF | TGTGCCAGCAGCTCGTCAGGGGCAGCGGAGATACAAGCTTTCTTT
TRBJ1-6 | - | - | TRBV3-1/TRBV3-2 | CASSQGAGLYNSPLHF | TGTGCCAGCAGCCAAGGGGCAGGGCTCTATAATTCACCCCTCCACTTT
TRBJ2-3 | - | - | TRBV3-1/TRBV3-2 | CASSHLGTDTQYF | TGTGCCAGCAGCCACCTAGGCACAGATACGCAGTATTTT
TRBJ1-1 | - | - | TRBV2 | CASSGRVLNTEAFF | TGTGCCAGCAGTGGCCGGGTTCTGAACACTGAAGCTTTCTTT